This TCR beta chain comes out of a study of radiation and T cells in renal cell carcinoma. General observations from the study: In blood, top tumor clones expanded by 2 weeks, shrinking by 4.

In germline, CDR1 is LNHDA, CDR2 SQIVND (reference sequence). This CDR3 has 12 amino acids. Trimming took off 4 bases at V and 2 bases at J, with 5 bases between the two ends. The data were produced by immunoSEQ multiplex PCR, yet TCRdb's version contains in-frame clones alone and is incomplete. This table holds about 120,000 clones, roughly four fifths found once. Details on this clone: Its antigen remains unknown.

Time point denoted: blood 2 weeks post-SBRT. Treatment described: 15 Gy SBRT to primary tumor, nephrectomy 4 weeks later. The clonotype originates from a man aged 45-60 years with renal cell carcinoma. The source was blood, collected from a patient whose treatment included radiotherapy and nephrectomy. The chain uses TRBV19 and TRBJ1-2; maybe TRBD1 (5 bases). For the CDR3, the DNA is TGTGCCAGTAGTAACAGGAACTATGGCTACACCTTC. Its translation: CASSNRNYGYTF.